What follows are 18 T cell receptor beta chains derived from one specimen sequenced in a study of OX40 agonist ivuxolimab in advanced cancers. Assay: immunoSEQ multiplex PCR; the TCRdb copy retains only in-frame clones and omits some. Of tens of thousands of clones listed, 86% are singletons. The specimen was CD4+ or CD8+ T cells sorted from blood, collected in a trial of the OX40 agonist ivuxolimab. Receptors were obtained from an adult with an advanced solid tumor such as melanoma, head and neck, liver or kidney cancer.

The rearrangement uses TRBV7-2 and TRBJ2-5, with 12 bases lining up with TRBD2. The J call may be incorrect, as the DNA end agrees better with TRBJ2-7. The CDR3 contains 16 residues. The germline V gene has CDR1 SGHTA and CDR2 FQGNSA. CDR3 sequence: CASSKTSGSLGYEQYF. DNA for the CDR3: TGTGCCAGCAGCAAGACTAGCGGGAGCCTCGGGTACGAGCAGTACTTC.

This chain connects TRBV11-3 to TRBJ2-3; 8 bases line up with TRBD2. CDR3 size: 16 residues. Germline V lookup: CDR1 SGHNT, CDR2 YENEEA. The trim removed 3 bases at V and 5 bases at J, leaving 10 bases unmatched. CDR3: CASSLRGTRYGDTQYF. CDR3 bases: TGTGCCAGCAGCTTGCGAGGGACTAGGTACGGAGATACGCAGTATTTT.

This clone ranks as medium-sized. This chain connects TRBV7-2 to TRBJ2-7, with 7 bases that match TRBD1. Per the germline V gene, CDR1 is SGHTA and CDR2 is FQGNSA. The V gene end was trimmed by 1 base and the J gene end by 4 bases; junction bases not matched to a gene: 10. The CDR3 has 16 amino acids. The CDR3 DNA is TGTGCCAGCAGCTTAGAAGTTAGTACAGGGGTTTACGAGCAGTACTTC. Translation: CASSLEVSTGVYEQYF.

This clone was seen only a few times. This sequence joins TRBV18 and TRBJ2-3; 10 positions match TRBD2. In germline, CDR1 is KGHSH, CDR2 LQKENI. The CDR3 runs to 16 residues. V was pared by 4 bases and J by 1 base, with 5 bases of the junction left unmatched. The CDR3 DNA reads as TGTGCCAGCTCACTCCAGACTAGCGGGCGCACAGATACGCAGTATTTT. Amino acid sequence: CASSLQTSGRTDTQYF.

The chain recombines TRBV6-1 with TRBJ1-1, with 8 bases that match TRBD1. This CDR3 contains 12 residues. Germline trimming cut 8 bases from V and 10 bases from J; bases unmatched to any gene: 9. The germline V gene encodes CDR1 MNHNS and CDR2 SASEGT. The CDR3 DNA is TGTGCCAGCGAGGGACAGGAGATTGGAGCTTTCTTT. Amino acids: CASEGQEIGAFF.

Only a few counts were recorded for this clone. The V call is TRBV19, the J call TRBJ1-2; tentative D call: TRBD1 (6 bases). Germline assignment: CDR1 LNHDA and CDR2 SQIVND (reference sequence). This CDR3 is 15 amino acids long. Trimming stripped 5 bases from V and 4 bases from J, with 17 bases between. As DNA, the CDR3 is TGTGCCAGTAGTCTTACCAAGGACAGCGTCTATGGCTACACCTTC. Protein: CASSLTKDSVYGYTF.

A word on this clone: Additional DNA sequences in this sample encode the identical CDR3. The CDR3 DNA reads TGTGCCAGCAGCTTAGAATTGGGTGGCTACACCTTC. It yields the protein CASSLELGGYTF. V is TRBV7-9 and J is TRBJ1-2; D ambiguous. This CDR3 spans 12 amino acids. The V and J ends lost 1 base and 7 bases respectively, with 7 bases between them. Germline CDR1 and CDR2: SEHNR and FQNEAQ (reference sequence).

The V and J genes are TRBV28 and TRBJ1-3; 8 nucleotides line up with TRBD1. CDR3 length: 14 amino acids. The germline CDR1 and CDR2 sequences are MDHEN and SYDVKM. V was clipped by 4 bases and J by 9 bases; unmatched bases: 8. In DNA form, the CDR3 reads TGTGCCAGCAGTTCAGGGACAGGTGGATCCACCATATATTTT. It translates to CASSSGTGGSTIYF.

V usage is TRBV5-1 and J usage is TRBJ2-7; D gene unclear. V was cut by 1 base and J by 6 bases, with 14 bases left in between. Germline CDR1 is SGHRS and CDR2 is YFSETQ. The CDR3 has 14 residues. The CDR3 loop reads CASSLISGGLEQYF. The CDR3 DNA follows: TGCGCCAGCAGCTTGATTTCGGGTGGGCTCGAGCAGTACTTC.

This clone was seen ten or more times. The chain couples TRBV7-2 to TRBJ2-3, with 10 nucleotides matching TRBD2. The V gene's germline CDR1 is SGHTA and CDR2 FQGNSA. CDR3 length equals 16 residues. With 5 bases clipped from V and 8 bases from J, the junction kept 13 bases outside the gene matches. CDR3 residues: CASSRVLSSGSVTQYF. The CDR3 DNA is TGTGCCAGCAGCCGAGTGCTGTCTAGCGGGAGCGTTACGCAGTATTTT. The full variable domain, with the rest looked up from reference TRBV7-2 and TRBJ2-3, is GAGVSQSPSNKVTEKGKDVELRCDPISGHTALYWYRQSLGQGLEFLIYFQGNSAPDKSGLPSDRFSAERTGGSVSTLTIQRTQQEDSAVYLCASSRVLSSGSVTQYFGPGTRLTVL.

This clone was seen just once. The chain links TRBV6-5 to TRBJ1-2, with D perhaps matching TRBD1 (6 bases). V dropped 4 bases and J dropped 4 bases, with 16 bases sitting between them. The CDR3 sequence is 15 residues long. CDR1 is MNHEY, CDR2 SVGAGI, per germline. CDR3 DNA: TGTGCCAGCAGTTTCGACAGGTTTTTAAGCTATGGCTACACCTTC. It is translated as CASSFDRFLSYGYTF.

The chain uses TRBV18 and TRBJ2-1; TRBD1 might be the D (5 bases). This CDR3 spans 16 amino acids. Trimming left V 0 bases short and J 6 bases short, with 15 bases between. Germline CDR1 and CDR2: KGHSH and LQKENI. The CDR3 sequence: CASSPPGRGRVNEQFF. DNA of the CDR3: TGTGCCAGCTCACCACCGGGAAGGGGTAGGGTCAATGAGCAGTTCTTC.

This sequence joins TRBV19 and TRBJ2-5; weak D call: TRBD2 (5 bases). Deletions cut 5 bases from V and 2 bases from J, with 9 bases between. From germline, CDR1 is LNHDA and CDR2 SQIVND (reference sequence). CDR3 length equals 13 residues. CDR3 sequence reads: CASSASGQETQYF. As DNA, the CDR3 is TGTGCCAGTAGTGCCTCGGGGCAAGAGACCCAGTACTTC.

The count of this clone is one. This sequence joins TRBV11-2 and TRBJ1-2; D remains ambiguous. V dropped 1 base and J dropped 4 bases, with 7 bases sitting between them. Looked up from germline, CDR1 is SGHAT and CDR2 is FQNNGV. This CDR3 is 13 amino acids long. CDR3 protein: CASSLGAGYGYTF. The CDR3 nucleotides are TGTGCCAGCAGCTTAGGGGCAGGCTATGGCTACACCTTC. Combining the CDR3 with reference TRBV11-2 and TRBJ1-2 gives the whole variable domain EAGVAQSPRYKIIEKRQSVAFWCNPISGHATLYWYQQILGQGPKLLIQFQNNGVVDDSQLPKDRFSAERLKGVDSTLKIQPAKLEDSAVYLCASSLGAGYGYTFGSGTRLTVV.

V is TRBV5-1 and J is TRBJ2-5, with 11 bases that match TRBD1. The CDR3 is 15 amino acids. J lost 2 bases, V lost 4 bases, and 4 bases had no gene match. Germline CDR1 and CDR2: SGHRS and YFSETQ. CDR3 sequence: CASSAWDRGQETQYF. CDR3 sequence (DNA): TGCGCCAGCAGCGCCTGGGACAGGGGGCAAGAGACCCAGTACTTC.

The sample holds a few counts of this clone. The gene calls are TRBV7-3 and TRBJ2-3; 8 bases are a match to TRBD1. The CDR3 has 14 amino acids. Germline trimming cut 5 bases from V and 6 bases from J; bases unmatched to any gene: 7. Germline V gene sequence: CDR1 SGHTA, CDR2 FQGTGA. CDR3 bases: TGTGCCAGCAGCCCCGGACAGGGTGTTGATACGCAGTATTTT. This translates into CASSPGQGVDTQYF. The entire variable domain, with the rest obtained from reference TRBV7-3 and TRBJ2-3, is as follows: GAGVSQTPSNKVTEKGKYVELRCDPISGHTALYWYRQSLGQGPEFLIYFQGTGAADDSGLPNDRFFAVRPEGSVSTLKIQRTERGDSAVYLCASSPGQGVDTQYFGPGTRLTVL.

This chain connects TRBV5-4 to TRBJ2-3; TRBD2 matches 7 bases. In germline, CDR1 is SGHNT, CDR2 YYREEE (reference sequence). The CDR3 totals 15 residues. Germline trimming cut 3 bases from V and 4 bases from J; bases unmatched to any gene: 8. Here the CDR3 reads CASSSPTSAPDTQYF. CDR3 DNA: TGTGCCAGCAGCTCCCCAACTAGCGCCCCAGATACGCAGTATTTT.

The chain couples TRBV27 to TRBJ2-1; D gene uncertain. The CDR3 contains 11 residues. Trimming took off 1 base at V and 6 bases at J, with 1 base between the two ends. The germline CDR1 and CDR2 sequences are MNHEY and SMNVEV (reference sequence). The CDR3 is CASSLFNEQFF. The CDR3 nucleotides read TGTGCCAGCAGTTTATTCAATGAGCAGTTCTTC.